This TCR beta chain was identified in a study of pediatric ulcerative colitis. Study-wide results and limits: Compared with controls, ulcerative colitis showed greater blood-rectum clone sharing. In rectum, acute severe colitis had expanded clones and less diversity. All ulcerative colitis patients, but no controls, carried a couple of rectal clonotypes.

Germline V gene lookup returns CDR1 SNHLY and CDR2 FYNNEI. With 8 bases removed from V and 5 bases from J, the gap between germline ends came to 18 bases. This CDR3 contains 14 residues. During colonoscopy, one to two rectal pinch biopsies were collected. Samples were sequenced at Survey level, maximum 500,000 reads. This table comes from immunoSEQ multiplex PCR, and its TCRdb copy is limited to in-frame clones, with some not included. The repertoire includes 30,000 to 35,000 clones, roughly 77% of them detected once, and 0.9% to 1.2% sits in the top ten. About this clone itself: The antigen remains unidentified.

The gene calls are TRBV2 and TRBJ1-1; no clear D gene. This receptor was taken from a boy aged 10-17 years with mild ulcerative colitis. The specimen sequenced was gut tissue. CDR3 in DNA: TGTGCCAGCGCCACGGGCCTCCCCGGGACTGAAGCTTTCTTT. This codes for CASATGLPGTEAFF.